This entry is about one T cell receptor (beta chain). This sample stems from a study of blood T cell repertoires in COVID-19. Across the whole study: Both acute and convalescent COVID-19 samples were obtained from the United States, Italy and Spain. PBMCs, B-cell-depleted T cells, or T cells provided the cDNA or gDNA that made up the material.

Libraries were prepared by immunoSEQ multiplex PCR; TCRdb keeps only in-frame clonotypes and omits some of them. The profile shows approximately 250,000 clones, 85% to 90% of them singletons. Recruits, aged about 18 to 100 years, lived in roughly 22 US areas. The clonotype originates from a woman aged 25 to 39 who had recovered from COVID-19. The source material was PBMCs or T cells enriched from blood (not recorded which).

The CDR3: CASSPISTGEGYTF. The CDR3 DNA follows: TGTGCCAGCTCACCAATATCGACAGGGGAAGGCTACACCTTC. V usage is TRBV18 and J usage is TRBJ1-2, with 8 bases lining up with TRBD1. Germline CDR1 is KGHSH and CDR2 is LQKENI. The CDR3 is 14 amino acids. The V gene end was trimmed by 2 bases and the J gene end by 8 bases; junction bases not matched to a gene: 7.